A selection of T cell receptor beta chains follows, all from one sample in a study of shared T cell receptors in the human thymus. Some clones are missing from TCRdb's copy, which holds only in-frame ones; the method was immunoSEQ multiplex PCR. The sample has 630,000 or so clones, 70% to 90% seen once. The same data also contributed to another study, on human thymus T cells.

Sequencing was carried out using thymocytes. These TCRs come from a boy under two years old with a congenital heart defect. CDR3s include the opening cysteine and the closing phenylalanine or tryptophan. The D gene is left open where the match is weak. Clone size, where shown, is once, few, many, or a class for clones that have expanded.

NA	TRBV7-9	TRBD2	TRBJ2-1	TGTGCCAGCAGCTTAGATACCGGGACTAGCGGGAGTAGGTATGAGCAGTTCTTC	CASSLDTGTSGSRYEQFF
NA	TRBV4-1	NA	TRBJ1-1	TGCGCCAGCACCCCAGGAGGGGGGGACACTGAAGCTTTCTTT	CASTPGGGDTEAFF
few	TRBV4-1	NA	TRBJ1-3	TGCGCCAGCAGCCAAGAGCCGCGCTCTGGAAACACCATATATTTT	CASSQEPRSGNTIYF
NA	TRBV28	NA	TRBJ2-7	TGTGCCAGCAGTTTAAAGGGACTTAGCAACTACGAGCAGTACTTC	CASSLKGLSNYEQYF
NA	TRBV5-1	NA	TRBJ1-6	TGCGCCAGCAGCTTAACGGCAGGGGTAATTAATTCACCCCTCCACTTT	CASSLTAGVINSPLHF
NA	TRBV30	TRBD1	TRBJ1-5	TGTGCCTGGAGTCACCTGACAGGGTGTCAGCCCCAGCATTTT	CAWSHLTGCQPQHF
NA	TRBV27	NA	TRBJ2-5	TGTGCCAGCTTTAAGGGGTCTATGGAGTACTTC	CASFKGSMEYF
NA	TRBV27	TRBD1	TRBJ1-1	TGTGCCAGCAGTACGACAGGGGGATTCACTGAAGCTTTCTTT	CASSTTGGFTEAFF
NA	TRBV4-3	NA	TRBJ1-5	TGCGCCAGCAGCCAAGTGCAAGGGGATGGCAATCAGCCCCAGCATTTT	CASSQVQGDGNQPQHF
NA	TRBV28	TRBD1	TRBJ1-4	TGTGCCAGCAGCGTACAGGGGAGTAATGAAAAACTGTTTTTT	CASSVQGSNEKLFF
once	TRBV5-4	TRBD1	TRBJ1-6	TGTGCCAGCAGCTTGGCCGATAAAGGACAGGGCGTTTCACCCCTCCACTTT	CASSLADKGQGVSPLHF
few	TRBV7-2	TRBD1	TRBJ1-3	TGTGCCAGCAGCCCCCGACAGGGGGCCCGTGGAAACACCATATATTTT	CASSPRQGARGNTIYF
NA	TRBV19	NA	TRBJ2-2	TGTGCCAGTAGTATTTGGAAGGGTACGGGGACCGGGGAGCTGTTTTTT	CASSIWKGTGTGELFF
NA	TRBV29-1	TRBD2	TRBJ2-5	TGCAGCGCTGCCCGGCGGACCGGACTAGCGGGGCTGGGTGAGACCCAGTACTTC	CSAARRTGLAGLGETQYF
NA	TRBV7-2	NA	TRBJ2-7	TGTGCCAGCAGCCAACGCGGTTTACTAAATACCTACGAGCAGTACTTC	CASSQRGLLNTYEQYF
NA	TRBV2	NA	TRBJ2-2	TGTGCCAGCAGCGACATGGTTTACACCGGGGAGCTGTTTTTT	CASSDMVYTGELFF
few	TRBV21-1	NA	TRBJ2-1	TGTGCCAGCAGCAAACTAGGGACAGGGAGGCCCTACAATGAGCAGTTCTTC	CASSKLGTGRPYNEQFF
NA	TRBV28	TRBD1	TRBJ2-7	TGTGCCAGCGCGCGGTCCGGGACAGGGGGAACGCGGGAGCAGTACTTC	CASARSGTGGTREQYF
NA	TRBV5-1	TRBD1	TRBJ2-6	TGCGCCAGCAGCCGCCCGGGACAGGAGAGCTCTGGGGCCAACGTCCTGACTTTC	CASSRPGQESSGANVLTF
NA	TRBV7-9	NA	TRBJ1-1	TGTGCCAGCAGCTTAGTAGGGGGAGAGGAGGTGACCACTGAAGCTTTCTTT	CASSLVGGEEVTTEAFF
few	TRBV11-2	TRBD1	TRBJ1-3	TGTGCCAGCAGCCCTCGGGACAGGGGAAACACCATATATTTT	CASSPRDRGNTIYF
NA	TRBV15	TRBD1	TRBJ2-5	TGTGCCACCAGCAGCTTTGAAATGGACAGGCCTAGGTCCCAAGAGACCCAGTACTTC	CATSSFEMDRPRSQETQYF
NA	TRBV28	TRBD2	TRBJ2-7	TGTGCCAGCAGTCCCGGGACTAGCGGGCCCAGCTACGAGCAGTACTTC	CASSPGTSGPSYEQYF
NA	TRBV10-3	NA	TRBJ1-2	TGTGCCATCAGCGAGACCCAGGTGTTTGGAGGCTACACCTTC	CAISETQVFGGYTF
few	TRBV12-5	TRBD1	TRBJ2-2	TGTGCTAGTGGTTTGGTACTGGCAGGACAGGGAAATAACACCGGGGAGCTGTTTTTT	CASGLVLAGQGNNTGELFF
NA	TRBV6-6	NA	TRBJ2-5	TGTGCCAGCAGTTTTAAAGAGACCCAGTACTTC	CASSFKETQYF
NA	TRBV30	NA	TRBJ1-2	TGTGCCTGGAGTGTACACAGGGTTAACTATGGCTACACCTTC	CAWSVHRVNYGYTF
NA	TRBV5-6	NA	TRBJ2-1	TGTGCCAGCAGCTTATCACTAGTCTACAATGAGCAGTTCTTC	CASSLSLVYNEQFF
NA	TRBV7-2	TRBD2	TRBJ2-7	TGTGCCAGCAGCTTAAAACAGACTAGCGGGGGGGCGGGCGAGCAGTACTTC	CASSLKQTSGGAGEQYF
NA	TRBV7-9	TRBD1	TRBJ1-5	TGTGCCAGCAGCTTAGGGGACAGGGCGGGGGGCGCGCCCCAGCATTTT	CASSLGDRAGGAPQHF
once	TRBV28	TRBD1	TRBJ2-3	TGTGCCAGCAGTCTTCGCCACCGACAGGGTAGTACAGATACGCAGTATTTT	CASSLRHRQGSTDTQYF
NA	TRBV18	NA	TRBJ2-5	TGTGCCAGCTCACAAACCCTGGCAGAGACCCAGTACTTC	CASSQTLAETQYF
NA	TRBV5-4	NA	TRBJ2-3	TGTGCCAGCAGCTTGGCCCCTGGAGGCACAGATACGCAGTATTTT	CASSLAPGGTDTQYF
few	TRBV4-3	NA	TRBJ2-7	TGCGCCAGCAGTCAGCGCGCGGGGAATCGCTACGAGCAGTACTTC	CASSQRAGNRYEQYF
NA	TRBV14	TRBD2	TRBJ2-5	TGTGCCAGCAGCCAAGGTAGCGGGGGGGTACCCGAGACCCAGTACTTC	CASSQGSGGVPETQYF
NA	TRBV5-1	TRBD1	TRBJ1-4	TGCGCCAGCCAGACAGGGCCTAATGAAAAACTGTTTTTT	CASQTGPNEKLFF
NA	TRBV15	NA	TRBJ2-3	TGTGCCACCAGCAGCGAACAGGGGAGGACAGATACGCAGTATTTT	CATSSEQGRTDTQYF
NA	TRBV14	NA	TRBJ2-7	TGTGCCAGCAGCCAAGATCTAAGGGAAGGGGGGCAGTACTTC	CASSQDLREGGQYF
NA	TRBV28	NA	TRBJ1-5	TGTGCCAGCACCCATGGGGGAGGGGCCTCAACCCAGCATTTT	CASTHGGGASTQHF
once	TRBV28	TRBD1	TRBJ1-6	TGTGCCAGCAGTCTCGTGGACAGGGGGCGACAGGGTACGGCACCCCTCCACTTT	CASSLVDRGRQGTAPLHF